This TCR beta chain was sequenced for a study of T cell responses to AZD1222 COVID-19 vaccine. The study, taken as a whole, reports: Unmutated variant regions reportedly attract nearly half of all spike-specific TCRs.

Sequenced by immunoSEQ multiplex PCR; TCRdb stores in-frame clones only, minus some. The sample has 100,000 to 150,000 clones, about nine tenths seen once. This clone was seen a few times. Its antigen is unidentified. Germline V gene data show CDR1 as KGHSH and CDR2 as LQKENI. The CDR3 runs 15 residues. V shed 6 bases and J 3 bases; nucleotides not matched to a gene: 7. The rearrangement links TRBV18 to TRBJ2-2; 7 nucleotides align to TRBD1. This clonotype was obtained from an adult in good health. The sample was peripheral blood, taken on day 0 of AZD1222 vaccination. The CDR3 DNA is TGTGCCAGCTCCCCCCTCACAGGGGACACCGGGGAGCTGTTTTTT. Protein sequence: CASSPLTGDTGELFF.